The rows below give T cell receptor beta chains drawn from one sample of a study of control samples from healthy donors and cancer patients. Some clones are missing from TCRdb's copy, which holds only in-frame ones; the method was immunoSEQ multiplex PCR. The top ten clones hold 1.5% of a sample with 200,000 to 250,000 clones, over 90% of them seen once. Sequencing used blood. These receptors all come from a man aged 45 to 65 in good health. CDR3s include the opening cysteine and the closing phenylalanine or tryptophan. The D gene is left open where the match is weak. For some rows the clone size is stated as once, few or many, or as a class when expanded; others skip it.

NA	TRBV5-1	NA	TRBJ2-3	CASSQLHRNTDTQYF	TGCGCCAGCAGCCAGTTGCACAGGAACACAGATACGCAGTATTTT
NA	TRBV5-4	NA	TRBJ1-5	CASSPRPGQGGDQPQHF	TGTGCCAGCAGCCCTCGACCCGGGCAGGGTGGTGATCAGCCCCAGCATTTT
NA	TRBV7-9	TRBD1	TRBJ1-3	CASSRQGFGSGNTIYF	TGTGCCAGCAGTCGACAGGGTTTCGGATCTGGAAACACCATATATTTT
NA	TRBV27	NA	TRBJ1-1	CASSLSLGGDAFF	TGTGCCAGCAGTTTATCCCTGGGGGGGGACGCTTTCTTT
NA	TRBV5-1	NA	TRBJ2-7	CASSLDRLGNGYEQYF	TGCGCCAGCAGCTTGGATCGACTAGGAAATGGCTACGAGCAGTACTTC
NA	TRBV28	NA	TRBJ1-6	CAVIARTAYNSPLHF	TGTGCCGTAATAGCCAGGACAGCCTATAATTCACCCCTCCACTTT
NA	TRBV6-6	TRBD1	TRBJ1-5	CASSSGQGGSNQPQHF	TGTGCCAGCAGTTCCGGACAGGGCGGGAGCAATCAGCCCCAGCATTTT
NA	TRBV7-9	TRBD1	TRBJ1-1	CASSARDRAHTEAFF	TGTGCCAGCAGCGCCCGGGACAGGGCGCACACTGAAGCTTTCTTT
NA	TRBV6-1	TRBD2	TRBJ2-3	CASSERERGASDTQYF	TGTGCCAGCAGTGAAAGAGAGCGGGGGGCCTCAGATACGCAGTATTTT
NA	TRBV7-9	NA	TRBJ2-3	CASSSGGTDTQYF	TGTGCCAGCAGCTCAGGGGGCACAGATACGCAGTATTTT
once	TRBV5-4	TRBD1	TRBJ1-4	CASSGTGKNEKLFF	TGTGCCAGCAGCGGGACAGGGAAAAATGAAAAACTGTTTTTT
NA	TRBV19	NA	TRBJ1-5	CASSKEFWINWPQHF	TGTGCCAGTAGTAAGGAGTTCTGGATCAATTGGCCCCAGCATTTT
NA	TRBV6-1	NA	TRBJ1-1	CASSEAGAMNTEAFF	TGTGCCAGCAGTGAGGCGGGGGCCATGAACACTGAAGCTTTCTTT
NA	TRBV6-5	NA	TRBJ1-5	CASRRAQGQPQHF	TGTGCCAGCAGAAGGGCCCAGGGACAGCCCCAGCATTTT
NA	TRBV19	TRBD1	TRBJ1-5	CASSIPGQGAKIARQPQHF	TGTGCCAGTAGTATCCCAGGACAGGGGGCGAAAATAGCTCGTCAGCCCCAGCATTTT
NA	TRBV5-6	NA	TRBJ2-6	CASSLKQSGANVLTF	TGTGCCAGCAGCTTAAAGCAGTCTGGGGCCAACGTCCTGACTTTC
once	TRBV5-1	NA	TRBJ2-1	CASSPILKQYNEQFF	TGCGCCAGCAGCCCGATTTTAAAACAGTACAATGAGCAGTTCTTC
NA	TRBV6-5	NA	TRBJ2-7	CASSYSNTASYEQYF	TGTGCCAGCAGTTACTCGAATACAGCCTCCTACGAGCAGTACTTC
once	TRBV5-8	TRBD1	TRBJ1-1	CASSPGQGLGTEAFF	TGTGCCAGCAGCCCGGGACAGGGTTTGGGCACTGAAGCTTTCTTT
NA	TRBV19	TRBD1	TRBJ1-1	CASSLGQGYTEAFF	TGTGCCAGTAGTCTCGGACAGGGGTACACTGAAGCTTTCTTT
NA	TRBV30	NA	TRBJ1-3	CAWSRAGGTGNTIYF	TGTGCCTGGAGTCGGGCAGGAGGTACTGGAAACACCATATATTTT
once	TRBV5-1	TRBD1	TRBJ2-7	CASSSGQGADEQYF	TGCGCCAGCAGCTCAGGACAGGGGGCCGACGAGCAGTACTTC
NA	TRBV5-6	NA	TRBJ2-5	CASSLVSYETQYF	TGTGCCAGCAGCTTGGTTTCTTATGAGACCCAGTACTTC
NA	TRBV28	NA	TRBJ1-1	CASSQQGRGTEAFF	TGTGCCAGCAGTCAACAGGGTCGGGGCACTGAAGCTTTCTTT
NA	TRBV6-4	TRBD2	TRBJ2-1	CASSDSYLAGVGEQFF	TGTGCCAGCAGTGACTCCTATCTAGCGGGGGTAGGGGAGCAGTTCTTC
NA	TRBV21-1	NA	TRBJ2-2	CASSKDPSTELFF	TGTGCCAGCAGCAAAGACCCCTCCACAGAGCTGTTTTTT
NA	TRBV28	TRBD1	TRBJ1-2	CASSTHGTGGSGGGCTF	TGTGCCAGCAGTACCCACGGGACAGGGGGGTCAGGAGGCGGCTGCACCTTC
NA	TRBV6-5	NA	TRBJ2-7	CASSYRGSYYEQYF	TGTGCCAGCAGTTACAGGGGTAGCTACTACGAGCAGTACTTC
NA	TRBV28	TRBD1	TRBJ1-3	CASSSTGQPVSGNTIYF	TGTGCCAGCAGTTCAACGGGACAGCCTGTCTCTGGAAACACCATATATTTT
NA	TRBV5-1	TRBD1	TRBJ2-2	CASSFRDRVSGELFF	TGCGCCAGCAGCTTCCGGGACAGAGTTTCCGGGGAGCTGTTTTTT
NA	TRBV10-1	TRBD1	TRBJ1-1	CASSDATGTEAFF	TGCGCCAGCAGTGACGCGACAGGGACTGAAGCTTTCTTT
NA	TRBV7-9	TRBD1	TRBJ1-5	CASSLGTGYQPQHF	TGTGCCAGCAGCTTAGGGACAGGGTATCAGCCCCAGCATTTT
NA	TRBV6-5	TRBD2	TRBJ2-1	CASSLAGGNYNEQFF	TGTGCCAGCAGTTTAGCGGGGGGAAATTACAATGAGCAGTTCTTC
NA	TRBV3-1/TRBV3-2	NA	TRBJ2-3	CASSHRDSTDTQYF	TGTGCCAGCAGCCACCGGGACAGCACAGATACGCAGTATTTT
NA	TRBV11-2	TRBD1	TRBJ2-3	CASSLTGQGRGTDTQYF	TGTGCCAGCAGCTTAACCGGACAGGGTCGTGGCACAGATACGCAGTATTTT
NA	TRBV4-3	TRBD2	TRBJ2-5	CASSQSTSGRIETQYF	TGCGCCAGCAGCCAATCTACTAGCGGGCGGATTGAGACCCAGTACTTC
NA	TRBV18	TRBD1	TRBJ1-6	CASSPKGADNSPLHF	TGTGCCAGCTCACCAAAGGGGGCTGATAATTCACCCCTCCACTTT
once	TRBV4-2	NA	TRBJ1-2	CASSQELRETNYGYTF	TGTGCCAGCAGCCAAGAATTGCGGGAGACCAACTATGGCTACACCTTC
NA	TRBV6-6	NA	TRBJ1-2	CASSPNERYTF	TGTGCCAGCAGTCCCAACGAACGCTACACCTTC
NA	TRBV30	TRBD1	TRBJ1-4	CAWRLRGRGANEKLFF	TGTGCCTGGAGGCTCAGGGGGCGGGGGGCTAATGAAAAACTGTTTTTT
NA	TRBV2	TRBD2	TRBJ2-5	CASRTGLAEETQYF	TGTGCCAGCAGAACGGGACTAGCGGAAGAGACCCAGTACTTC
NA	TRBV21-1	NA	TRBJ1-1	CASTPEAEMNTEAFF	TGTGCCAGCACCCCGGAGGCCGAAATGAACACTGAAGCTTTCTTT
NA	TRBV7-3	NA	TRBJ2-1	CASSSLSGGLNEQFF	TGTGCCAGCAGCTCCCTTTCCGGGGGCCTCAATGAGCAGTTCTTC
NA	TRBV9	TRBD1	TRBJ2-1	CASSFTGTDNEQFF	TGTGCCAGCAGCTTCACCGGGACAGACAATGAGCAGTTCTTC
NA	TRBV6-5	NA	TRBJ2-3	CATRIADTQYF	TGTGCCACCAGAATTGCAGATACGCAGTATTTT
NA	TRBV7-2	NA	TRBJ2-4	CASSPSLLGSTNF	TGTGCCAGCAGCCCCTCTCTCTTGGGGTCAACGAACTTC
NA	TRBV19	NA	TRBJ2-2	CASSRGLDLTGELFF	TGTGCCAGTAGTAGGGGGCTAGACCTCACCGGGGAGCTGTTTTTT
few	TRBV18	TRBD1	TRBJ1-2	CASSSQGANGYTF	TGTGCCAGCTCATCACAGGGGGCAAATGGCTACACCTTC
NA	TRBV19	TRBD1	TRBJ1-1	CASRDQGWADRGLEAFF	TGTGCCAGCCGGGACCAGGGCTGGGCCGACAGGGGACTTGAGGCTTTCTTT
NA	TRBV20-1	TRBD2	TRBJ2-3	CSASRSGGARRNF	TGCAGTGCTAGTCGAAGCGGGGGGGCTCGGCGGAATTTT
NA	TRBV28	TRBD1	TRBJ1-5	CASSLLGQGGNQPQHF	TGTGCCAGCAGTTTATTGGGACAGGGAGGCAATCAGCCCCAGCATTTT
NA	TRBV28	TRBD1	TRBJ1-2	CASRLDRAPYGYTF	TGTGCCAGCAGATTAGACAGGGCGCCCTATGGCTACACCTTC
NA	TRBV3-1/TRBV3-2	TRBD1	TRBJ1-1	CASSLRALRTGGTEAFF	TGTGCCAGCAGCCTACGCGCCTTGAGGACAGGGGGGACTGAAGCTTTCTTT
once	TRBV6-5	NA	TRBJ1-2	CASSYSGARDNYGYTF	TGTGCCAGCAGTTACTCGGGGGCCCGAGATAACTATGGCTACACCTTC
NA	TRBV7-9	TRBD1	TRBJ1-6	CASSLVGQRDSPLHF	TGTGCCAGCAGCTTAGTGGGACAGAGGGATTCACCCCTCCACTTT